This T cell receptor beta chain was sequenced for a study of T-cell memory formation after mild COVID-19. Overall study results and limits: A subset of responding clones appeared in pre-infection memory, suggesting cross-reactive memory joined. CM and EM subsets held most contracting CD4+ clones; EMRA held CD8+ ones. Whether second-wave clones peaking at day 37 were SARS-CoV-2 specific went unconfirmed.

TCRdb reprocessed the 5' RACE reads via MiXCR and lists one record per CDR3 protein. This repertoire shows some 350,000 distinct CDR3 sequences, 13% found once; its top ten account for 20% to 25%. This CDR3 contains 14 residues. Germline V gene lookup returns CDR1 MGHRA and CDR2 YSYEKL. The J segment lost 8 bases and the V segment lost 1 base, leaving 6 bases of the junction unmatched. This clonotype was found many times. Its cognate antigen is unknown. This receptor was identified in a young man who had mild COVID-19 (a few samples of this study predate the infection). Cell type and time point are not known. The rearrangement joins TRBV4-1 to TRBJ1-2; 8 bases match TRBD1. The source material was PBMCs or a T cell subset sorted from them (not recorded which). CDR3 sequence reads: CASSQGTGRKGYTF. In nucleotides, the CDR3 is TGCGCCAGCAGCCAAGGGACAGGGCGAAAGGGCTACACCTTC.